This T cell receptor beta chain was sequenced for a study of blood T cell repertoires in COVID-19. Sequencing used immunoSEQ multiplex PCR; TCRdb keeps in-frame clones, though not all of them. Of some 200,000 clones in the sample, less than 85% were seen once. Germline loops: CDR1 SEHNR, CDR2 FQNEAQ (reference sequence). V trimming: 4 bases; J trimming: 2 bases; junction bases outside the gene matches: 5. The CDR3 extends over 17 amino acids. This clonotype was sampled from a woman in her seventies with acute or convalescent COVID-19. V is TRBV7-9 and J is TRBJ2-2; 12 bases are shared with TRBD2. Sequencing used peripheral blood. As DNA, the CDR3 is TGTGCCAGCAGCTCGGGACTAGCGGGCTATAACACCGGGGAGCTGTTTTTT. It specifies CASSSGLAGYNTGELFF.